A selection of T cell receptor beta chains follows, all from one sample in a study of shared clonotypes between healthy human individuals. Profiling relied on immunoSEQ multiplex PCR, and the TCRdb table lists in-frame clones only, not all of them. The table includes 550,000 to 750,000 clones, 92% detected once. The material sequenced was naive CD8+ T cells sorted from blood. The receptors here all came from a man between 25 and 39 years old in good health. CDR3s include the opening cysteine and the closing phenylalanine or tryptophan. D genes are given only for firm matches. Where a row states a size, it is once, few, many or the class of an expanded clone; other rows omit it.

J gene	D gene	clone size	V gene	CDR3 protein	CDR3 DNA
TRBJ2-1	.	.	TRBV4-1	CASSQAGDSYNEQFF	TGCGCCAGCAGCCAAGCGGGAGACTCCTACAATGAGCAGTTCTTC
TRBJ2-4	.	.	TRBV11-3	CASSSAPVNIQYF	TGTGCCAGCAGCTCGGCCCCGGTAAACATTCAGTACTTC
TRBJ1-5	.	once	TRBV28	CASGIRGNQPQHF	TGTGCCAGCGGAATACGGGGTAATCAGCCCCAGCATTTT
TRBJ2-3	TRBD1	.	TRBV11-3	CASSLGCRTGFSPSTDTQYF	TGTGCCAGCAGCTTAGGATGTAGGACAGGGTTCAGCCCTAGCACAGATACGCAGTATTTT
TRBJ2-5	TRBD2	.	TRBV11-2	CASSLETGGETQYF	TGTGCCAGCAGCTTAGAGACGGGGGGAGAGACCCAGTACTTC
TRBJ1-2	.	.	TRBV9	CASSVGDGSGYTF	TGTGCCAGCAGCGTAGGAGACGGATCCGGCTACACCTTC
TRBJ2-7	.	.	TRBV28	CASSPQSDFPYEQYF	TGTGCCAGCAGTCCCCAAAGCGATTTTCCCTACGAGCAGTACTTC
TRBJ2-1	TRBD2	.	TRBV5-8	CASSFGLAGGSEQFF	TGTGCCAGCAGCTTTGGGCTAGCGGGAGGTAGTGAGCAGTTCTTC
TRBJ2-2	TRBD2	.	TRBV2	CASIGSGTLTGELFF	TGTGCCAGCATTGGTAGCGGGACCTTAACCGGGGAGCTGTTTTTT
TRBJ2-1	TRBD1	.	TRBV9	CASSNYDRDYNEQFF	TGTGCCAGCAGCAACTATGACAGGGACTACAATGAGCAGTTCTTC
TRBJ1-5	TRBD1	few	TRBV7-2	CASSLMGQGVNQPQHF	TGTGCCAGCAGCTTGATGGGACAGGGGGTCAATCAGCCCCAGCATTTT
TRBJ2-3	TRBD2	.	TRBV7-9	CASFAGGTSTDTQYF	TGTGCCAGCTTTGCGGGAGGCACTAGCACAGATACGCAGTATTTT
TRBJ2-7	TRBD2	.	TRBV2	CASRHGGLADLSYEQYF	TGTGCCAGCAGACATGGGGGACTAGCGGACTTGTCCTACGAGCAGTACTTC
TRBJ2-7	TRBD2	once	TRBV7-9	CASSPTGLAGSYEQYF	TGTGCCAGCAGCCCAACAGGACTAGCGGGAAGCTACGAGCAGTACTTC
TRBJ2-1	.	.	TRBV19	CASSINREYNEQFF	TGTGCCAGTAGTATAAACAGGGAATACAATGAGCAGTTCTTC
TRBJ2-1	TRBD1	.	TRBV7-9	CASTLGTGGNEQFF	TGTGCCAGCACCCTTGGGACAGGGGGAAATGAGCAGTTCTTC
TRBJ2-3	.	once	TRBV7-3	CASSLDTTDTQYF	TGTGCCAGCAGCTTAGACACCACAGATACGCAGTATTTT
TRBJ2-1	TRBD2	.	TRBV10-1	CASTLGREGSHEQFF	TGCGCCAGCACCCTGGGGCGGGAGGGATCCCATGAGCAGTTCTTC
TRBJ2-1	.	.	TRBV7-9	CASSLERVEQFF	TGTGCCAGCAGCTTAGAACGGGTTGAGCAGTTCTTC
TRBJ2-3	TRBD1	.	TRBV7-9	CASSLPRGLAADTQYF	TGTGCCAGCAGCTTACCCAGGGGGCTTGCGGCAGATACGCAGTATTTT
TRBJ2-2	.	.	TRBV28	CASRTGHTNTGELFF	TGTGCCAGCAGGACGGGACATACAAACACCGGGGAGCTGTTTTTT
TRBJ1-2	.	.	TRBV15	CATSREGGVGLSYGYTF	TGTGCCACCAGCAGAGAAGGGGGAGTCGGTTTAAGCTATGGCTACACCTTC
TRBJ2-7	.	.	TRBV13	CASSLGGVYEQYF	TGTGCCAGCAGCTTAGGTGGTGTCTACGAGCAGTACTTC
TRBJ2-1	.	.	TRBV16	CASSHPDRENNEQFF	TGTGCCAGCAGCCATCCCGACAGAGAGAACAATGAGCAGTTCTTC
TRBJ2-2	TRBD2	.	TRBV9	CASSPGEAGGNVNTGELFF	TGTGCCAGCAGCCCTGGGGAAGCGGGAGGAAATGTTAACACCGGGGAGCTGTTTTTT
TRBJ2-7	.	.	TRBV18	CASSHPAAYEQYF	TGTGCCAGCTCACACCCAGCCGCCTACGAGCAGTACTTC
TRBJ2-7	.	once	TRBV28	CASRTNYEQYF	TGTGCTTCCAGGACCAACTACGAGCAGTACTTC
TRBJ1-2	.	.	TRBV29-1	CSVGSRSPYGYTF	TGCAGCGTTGGCTCACGGAGCCCCTATGGCTACACCTTC
TRBJ2-3	.	.	TRBV7-9	CASSFWGGPSTDTQYF	TGTGCCAGCAGCTTTTGGGGCGGGCCCAGCACAGATACGCAGTATTTT
TRBJ1-1	TRBD1	.	TRBV27	CASSRPSGTGGSEAFF	TGTGCCAGCAGCCGACCTTCCGGGACAGGGGGCTCTGAAGCTTTCTTT
TRBJ2-3	TRBD1	.	TRBV5-5	CASSLTAMWTGISTDTQYF	TGTGCCAGCAGCTTGACTGCGATGTGGACAGGAATAAGCACAGATACGCAGTATTTT
TRBJ2-7	.	.	TRBV7-9	CASSMGRSYEQYF	TGTGCCAGCAGCATGGGGCGCTCCTACGAGCAGTACTTC
TRBJ2-3	.	.	TRBV27	CASSFGTTNTDTQYF	TGTGCCAGCAGTTTCGGGACAACAAACACAGATACGCAGTATTTT
TRBJ2-1	TRBD2	.	TRBV27	CASSLWTSSEQFF	TGTGCCAGCAGTCTGTGGACTAGCTCTGAGCAGTTCTTC
TRBJ1-5	TRBD1	once	TRBV28	CASSSLTGRNQPQHF	TGTGCCAGCAGTTCGCTGACAGGGCGCAATCAGCCCCAGCATTTT
TRBJ2-1	.	.	TRBV7-2	CASSLDVAPYNEQFF	TGTGCCAGCAGCTTAGACGTAGCGCCCTACAATGAGCAGTTCTTC
TRBJ2-7	.	.	TRBV30	CAWSVPGEQYF	TGTGCCTGGAGTGTACCCGGGGAGCAGTACTTC
TRBJ1-2	.	.	TRBV30	CAWFNRNVTTNYGYTF	TGTGCCTGGTTTAATAGAAACGTGACCACTAACTATGGCTACACCTTC
TRBJ2-1	.	.	TRBV5-4	CASQNENGQTNEQFF	TGTGCCAGCCAAAACGAAAACGGACAAACGAATGAGCAGTTCTTC